This T cell receptor (beta chain) was documented in a study of spatial heterogeneity in lung cancer. Across the whole study: On average, each unique TCR and UMI combination appeared more than ten times in raw reads.

Time point: sample taken at primary tumor resection. Whole RNA obtained from tumor, nontumor lung or frozen PBMC underwent sequencing without sorting. Samples came from 72 TRACERx patients with untreated early-stage lung cancer. Germline CDR1 SGDLS, CDR2 YYNGEE. V lost 0 bases, J lost 14 bases, and 10 bases stayed unmatched. The CDR3 has 16 amino acids. This clonotype is labeled medium-sized. A library made for alpha chains picked up this beta chain off target, so its size means little. Unique molecular identifiers, one per molecule, were present on every TCR cDNA molecule. MiXCR was run by TCRdb on the 5' RACE reads, yielding one entry per CDR3 protein. This sample yields approximately 7,000 distinct CDR3 sequences, of which about 4% are seen a single time; over 20% belongs to the top ten.

The sequenced sample was normal lung tissue next to the tumor, obtained at surgery. V gene TRBV9 combines with J gene TRBJ1-6; 11 bases match TRBD1. This TCR came from a female donor with early-stage non-small cell lung cancer. This CDR3 is CASSVEGTGGNSALHF. The CDR3 bases are TGTGCCAGCAGCGTAGAAGGGACAGGGGGTAATTCGGCCCTCCACTTT. The full variable domain, rest sourced from reference TRBV9 and TRBJ1-6, is DSGVTQTPKHLITATGQRVTLRCSPRSGDLSVYWYQQSLDQGLQFLIQYYNGEERAKGNILERFSAQQFPDLHSELNLSSLELGDSALYFCASSVEGTGGNSALHFGNGTRLTVT.